The rows below give T cell receptor beta chains drawn from one sample of a study of shared T cell receptors in the human thymus. Profiling relied on immunoSEQ multiplex PCR, and the TCRdb table lists in-frame clones only, not all of them. The repertoire holds about 380,000 clones, with 95% as singletons. Sequenced: thymocytes. Every receptor here comes from a human donor. Both conserved end residues are part of each CDR3. A D gene is named only where the DNA matches it firmly. Clone size is shown for a subset of rows, as once, few, many or a class of expanded clone.

CDR3 protein | CDR3 DNA | D gene | clone size | J gene | V gene
CASSLATMTSGRFAGELFF | TGTGCCAGCAGCTTAGCGACGATGACTAGCGGGAGGTTCGCGGGGGAGCTGTTTTTT | TRBD2 | NA | TRBJ2-2 | TRBV7-9
CSVEGSSSSYEQYF | TGCAGCGTTGAGGGCAGTTCTTCTTCCTACGAGCAGTACTTC | NA | NA | TRBJ2-7 | TRBV29-1
CASSLSASGRSHEQYF | TGTGCCAGCAGCTTATCCGCTAGCGGGAGGTCCCACGAGCAGTACTTC | TRBD2 | few | TRBJ2-7 | TRBV7-2
CASSFSQPQETQYF | TGTGCCAGCAGCTTCAGCCAGCCTCAAGAGACCCAGTACTTC | NA | NA | TRBJ2-5 | TRBV7-9
CASSPQGGLAGNEQFF | TGTGCCAGCAGCCCCCAGGGGGGACTAGCGGGAAACGAGCAGTTCTTC | TRBD2 | NA | TRBJ2-1 | TRBV7-3
CAISDGCSGRHNEQFF | TGTGCCATCAGTGATGGATGTAGCGGGAGGCACAATGAGCAGTTCTTC | TRBD2 | NA | TRBJ2-1 | TRBV10-3
CASSPQTSGSYEQYF | TGTGCCAGCTCACCACAGACTAGCGGCTCCTACGAGCAGTACTTC | TRBD2 | NA | TRBJ2-7 | TRBV18
CATSRGVAKNIQYF | TGTGCCACCAGCAGAGGAGTAGCCAAAAACATTCAGTACTTC | NA | NA | TRBJ2-4 | TRBV15
CASSLAGVDSYEQYF | TGTGCCAGCAGCCTAGCGGGTGTCGACTCCTACGAGCAGTACTTC | TRBD2 | NA | TRBJ2-7 | TRBV27
CASSFETNYNEQFF | TGTGCCAGCAGCTTCGAGACAAACTACAATGAGCAGTTCTTC | NA | NA | TRBJ2-1 | TRBV5-5
CASSDRTGTSGNTIYF | TGTGCCAGCAGTGACAGGACAGGGACCTCTGGAAACACCATATATTTT | TRBD1 | NA | TRBJ1-3 | TRBV25-1
CASGGGTEAFF | TGCGCCAGCGGAGGGGGCACTGAAGCTTTCTTT | NA | NA | TRBJ1-1 | TRBV5-1
CASSLLGGRHAGHNEQFF | TGTGCCAGCAGTTTATTGGGGGGGCGCCACGCAGGGCACAATGAGCAGTTCTTC | NA | NA | TRBJ2-1 | TRBV28